This record looks at one TCR beta chain sequence and its context. This clonotype has a handful of counts. The specificity of this receptor is unknown. Nothing much larger sits one base from this clone, and base qualities are not available. The CDR3, cysteine through phenylalanine, is 14 amino acids long. Only the CDR3 region is kept as DNA, spanning 42 bases read in frame from base 1. The junction carries 13 bases between V and J, which are trimmed by 2 bases and 5 bases respectively. In the germline V gene, CDR1 corresponds to SGHTS and CDR2 to YDEGEE. The protocol used for the library was multiplex PCR. For sequencing, an Illumina HiSeq 4000 was employed. iRepertoire HTBI primers and Arm-PCR amplification of CDR3 regions were used to construct TCR beta libraries. Before sequencing, the PCR products underwent gel purification. Regarding the original processing steps: Gene usage analysis of CDR3 amino acid clonotypes relied on the roughly 60 TRBV and 14 TRBJ segments identified across samples. COPE and FqMerger were used to merge the filtered high-quality paired reads into contigs. BLAST was used to align contigs to the IMGT TRBV, TRBD and TRBJ reference genes, and CDR3 was defined following IMGT. Any clonotype with a frequency above 0.1% was classified as a highly expanded clone. Shannon entropy served as the measure of repertoire diversity, while the Gini coefficient captured V-J evenness. Clonotypes shared by more than one individual were considered public. The public sequencing data were trimmed at Q25 with fastp and processed into clonotypes with MiXCR by TCRdb, which kept only in-frame beta chains. When rows share a CDR3 protein, they turn into one entry using the most common DNA and genes. These V and J calls rely on TCRdb rather than the paper's analysis. The sample yields 310,000 or so distinct CDR3 sequences; roughly 21% were counted once. More than 55% of the sample is taken by the ten largest.

The data stem from a study of regulatory T cells in long-lasting Graves disease (dated by TCRdb to the early 2020s). General notes on the study: Persistent Graves' disease was defined as antithyroid drug treatment for over 5 years with persistently positive TSH receptor autoantibodies. Persistent Graves' disease patients were compared with newly diagnosed Graves' disease patients by peripheral blood TCR sequencing and RNA sequencing. The study took place in China and was registered as a clinical trial. TCR sequencing covered about 13 persistent and approximately 20 newly diagnosed Graves' disease patients, 33 samples in total. Persistent Graves' disease patients in the clinical cohort had taken antithyroid drugs for roughly 10 years on average. The research as a whole found: Only peripheral blood was studied, because thyroid tissue, the primary lesion, was inaccessible. More public clonotypes were shared among persistent patients (2,741) than among newly diagnosed patients (roughly 1,000). Only the TCR beta chain was sequenced and analyzed. Compared with newly diagnosed patients, persistent Graves' disease patients had lower TCR Shannon entropy and fewer highly expanded clones, which suggests clonal expansion. Persistent disease showed preferential use of TRBV28, TRBJ1-2 and TRBJ2-5, whereas newly diagnosed disease favored TRBV20-1 and TRBJ2-1. The authors noted that the small sample size was a limitation that may lower accuracy.

This specimen's time point label, interpreted: persistent/refractory GD, antithyroid drugs over 5 years with positive TRAb. For both TCR sequencing and RNA sequencing, RNA was extracted from PBMCs using TRIzol. Graves' disease was diagnosed according to American Thyroid Association guidelines. The patients came from an endocrinology department in Xi'an, China. From each patient, approximately 9 milliliters of peripheral blood was collected into an EDTA anticoagulant tube. PBMCs were isolated by Ficoll Paque Plus density gradient separation without further T cell sorting. An Agilent 2100 Bioanalyzer and agarose gel were used to check RNA quality, and a NanoDrop 2000 was used to measure RNA concentration.

This sequence uses TRBV5-8 and TRBJ1-2, with no reliable assignment of the D segment. The sequencing here drew on peripheral blood mononuclear cells (PBMCs), taken when the disease was refractory, from a patient treated with antithyroid drugs. The sequence came from a female donor with Graves disease. CDR3 sequence: CASSLQSPVYGYTF. The sequence in DNA is TGTGCCAGCAGCTTACAGTCTCCCGTTTATGGCTACACCTTC.